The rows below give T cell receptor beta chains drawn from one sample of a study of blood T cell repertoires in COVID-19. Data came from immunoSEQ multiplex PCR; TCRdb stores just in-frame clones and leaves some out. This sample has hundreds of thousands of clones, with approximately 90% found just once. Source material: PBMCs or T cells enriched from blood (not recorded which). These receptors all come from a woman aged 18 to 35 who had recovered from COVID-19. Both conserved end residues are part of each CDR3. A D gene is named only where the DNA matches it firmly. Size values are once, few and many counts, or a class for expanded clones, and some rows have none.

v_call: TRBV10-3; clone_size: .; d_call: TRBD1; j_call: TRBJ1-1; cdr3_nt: TGTGCCATCAGCGGGGGACAGGGTTTACTTCGAAAGACTGAAGCTTTCTTT; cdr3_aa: CAISGGQGLLRKTEAFF
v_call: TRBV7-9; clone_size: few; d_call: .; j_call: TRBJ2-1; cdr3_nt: TGTGCCAGCAGCTCAGGTGCAGACTACGCAGACTTCTTC; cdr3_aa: CASSSGADYADFF
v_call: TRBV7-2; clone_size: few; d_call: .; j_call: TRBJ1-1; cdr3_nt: TGTGCCAGCAGCTTAGCGGCCGGGACTATCCCTGAAGCTTTCTTT; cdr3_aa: CASSLAAGTIPEAFF
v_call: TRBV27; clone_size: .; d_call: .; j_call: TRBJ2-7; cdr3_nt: TGTGCCACCAGCGACAACGACAGGAGATACGAGCAGTACTTC; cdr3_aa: CATSDNDRRYEQYF
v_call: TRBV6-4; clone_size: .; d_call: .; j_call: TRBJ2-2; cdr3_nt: TGTGCCAGCAGTTCGGCACAGGGTAAGGAGGACACCGGGGAGCTGTTTTTT; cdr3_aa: CASSSAQGKEDTGELFF
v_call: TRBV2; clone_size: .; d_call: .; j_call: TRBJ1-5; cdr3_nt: TGTGCCAGCAGCCACAGGGTTCTTAATCAGCCCCAGCATTTT; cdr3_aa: CASSHRVLNQPQHF
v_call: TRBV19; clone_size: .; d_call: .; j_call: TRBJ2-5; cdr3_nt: TGTGCCAGTAGTAAGAGTTTAGTTGAGACCCAGTACTTC; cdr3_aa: CASSKSLVETQYF
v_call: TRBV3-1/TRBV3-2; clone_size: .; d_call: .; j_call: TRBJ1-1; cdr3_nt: TGTGCCAGCAGCAAGAGGCAGGGGAACACTGAAGCTTTCTTT; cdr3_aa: CASSKRQGNTEAFF
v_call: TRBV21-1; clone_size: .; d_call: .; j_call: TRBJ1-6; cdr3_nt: TGTGCCAGCAGCAAAGCACGGCCGAGCAGGGGCAGCCATAATTCACCCCTCCACTTT; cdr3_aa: CASSKARPSRGSHNSPLHF
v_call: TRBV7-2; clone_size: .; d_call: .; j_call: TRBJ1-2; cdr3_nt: TGTGCCAGCAGCTTCCAGGGGACAACTAACTATGGCTACACCTTC; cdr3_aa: CASSFQGTTNYGYTF
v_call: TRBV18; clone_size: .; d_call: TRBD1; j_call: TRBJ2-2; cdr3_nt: TGTGCCAGCTCACCACCGACAGGGGCGGGCACCGGGGAGCTGTTTTTT; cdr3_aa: CASSPPTGAGTGELFF
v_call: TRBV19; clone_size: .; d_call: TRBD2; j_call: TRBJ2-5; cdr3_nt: TGTGCCAGTAGTCGGACTAGTCCTACCCACGAGACCCAGTACTTC; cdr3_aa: CASSRTSPTHETQYF
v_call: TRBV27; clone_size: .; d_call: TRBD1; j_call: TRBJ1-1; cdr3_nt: TGTGCCAGCAGTCGGGACAGGGTGAACACTGAAGCTTTCTTT; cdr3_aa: CASSRDRVNTEAFF
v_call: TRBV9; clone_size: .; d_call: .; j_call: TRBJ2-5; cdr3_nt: TGTGCCAGCAGCGTGGGAGAGGGAGGGGGCCAGTACTTC; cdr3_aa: CASSVGEGGGQYF
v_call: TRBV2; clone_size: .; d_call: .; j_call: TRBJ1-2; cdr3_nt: TGTGCCAGCAGTGAAAAGGGCCAGGGAAAGCACCGCGAGTCAGATGGCTACACCTTC; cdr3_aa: CASSEKGQGKHRESDGYTF
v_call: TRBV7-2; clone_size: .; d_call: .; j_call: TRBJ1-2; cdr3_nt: TGTGCCAGCAGCTTAAGCAGGGCTAACTATGGCTACACCTTC; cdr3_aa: CASSLSRANYGYTF
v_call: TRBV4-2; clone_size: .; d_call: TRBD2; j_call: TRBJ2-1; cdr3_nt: TGTGCCAGCAGCCATGGCGGGAGCTCCTACAATGAGCAGTTCTTC; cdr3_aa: CASSHGGSSYNEQFF
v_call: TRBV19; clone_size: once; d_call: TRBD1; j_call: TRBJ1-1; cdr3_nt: TGTGCCAGTAGTCGACCGACAGGGACGAACACTGAAGCTTTCTTT; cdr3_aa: CASSRPTGTNTEAFF
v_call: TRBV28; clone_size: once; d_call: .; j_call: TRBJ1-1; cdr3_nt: TGTGCCAGCAGTTTTACAATCGCGGGGGGCACTGAAGCTTTCTTT; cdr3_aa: CASSFTIAGGTEAFF
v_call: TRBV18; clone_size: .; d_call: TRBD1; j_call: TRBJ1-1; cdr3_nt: TGTGCCAGCTCACCATTCCGGGACAGAAAATCGAACACTGAAGCTTTCTTT; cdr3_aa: CASSPFRDRKSNTEAFF
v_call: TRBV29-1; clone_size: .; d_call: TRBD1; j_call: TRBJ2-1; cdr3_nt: TGCAGCGTTTTTACAGGGGCGGATGAGCAGTTCTTC; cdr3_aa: CSVFTGADEQFF
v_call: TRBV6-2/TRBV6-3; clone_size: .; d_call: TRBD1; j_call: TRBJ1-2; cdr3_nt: TGTGCCAGCAGTTACCGGACAGGACCAACGAGGGACTATGGCTACACCTTC; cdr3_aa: CASSYRTGPTRDYGYTF
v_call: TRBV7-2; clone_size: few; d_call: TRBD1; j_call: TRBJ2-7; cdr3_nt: TGTGCCAGCAGCTCCGTAGGGACAGTCTACGAGCAGTACTTC; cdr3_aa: CASSSVGTVYEQYF
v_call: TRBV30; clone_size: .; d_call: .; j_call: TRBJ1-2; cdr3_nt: TGTGCCTGGAGCCTCGGACAGTACGGCTACACCTTC; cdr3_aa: CAWSLGQYGYTF
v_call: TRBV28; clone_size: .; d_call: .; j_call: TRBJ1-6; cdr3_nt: TGTGCCAGCAGCGGGATCCGGGCGGGGGAGGACTATAATTCACCCCTCCACTTT; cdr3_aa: CASSGIRAGEDYNSPLHF
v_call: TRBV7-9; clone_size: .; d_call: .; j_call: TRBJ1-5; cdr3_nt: TGTGCCAGCAGCCCCGGGCAGGGCCGCAATCAGCCCCAGCATTTT; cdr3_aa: CASSPGQGRNQPQHF
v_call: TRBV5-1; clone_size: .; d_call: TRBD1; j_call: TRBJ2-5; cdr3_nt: TGCGCCAGCAGCTTGTCCGACAGGGTCGGAGAGACCCAGTACTTC; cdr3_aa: CASSLSDRVGETQYF
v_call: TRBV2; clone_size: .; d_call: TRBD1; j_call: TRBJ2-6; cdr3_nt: TGTGCCAGCAGTGATGGGACAGGGGGCACTGGGGCCAACGTCCTGACTTTC; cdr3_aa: CASSDGTGGTGANVLTF
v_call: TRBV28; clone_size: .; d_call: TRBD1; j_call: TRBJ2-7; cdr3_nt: TGTGCCAGCAGCTCCGGGACAGGCCACTACGAGCAGTACTTC; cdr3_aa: CASSSGTGHYEQYF
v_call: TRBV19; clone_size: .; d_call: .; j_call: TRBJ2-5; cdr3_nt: TGTGCCAGTAGACTGTACGGGACTCCCCAAGAGACCCAGTACTTC; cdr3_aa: CASRLYGTPQETQYF
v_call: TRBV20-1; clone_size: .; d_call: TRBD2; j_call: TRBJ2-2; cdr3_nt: TGCAGTGCTAGTGGTCTAGCGGACGCCGGGGAGCTGTTTTTT; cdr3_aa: CSASGLADAGELFF
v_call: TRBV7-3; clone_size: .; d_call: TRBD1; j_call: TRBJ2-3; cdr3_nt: TGTGCCAGCAGCGCTGGACAGGGGTTGGATACGCAGTATTTT; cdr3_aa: CASSAGQGLDTQYF
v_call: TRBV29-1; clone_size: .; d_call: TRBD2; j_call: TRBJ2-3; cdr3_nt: TGCAGCGGCCTAGCGGCTGATACGCAGTATTTT; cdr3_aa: CSGLAADTQYF
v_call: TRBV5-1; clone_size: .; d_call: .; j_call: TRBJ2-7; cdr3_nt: TGCGCCAGCAGCCCCCCATCGGGGAGAGGCTACGAGCAGTACTTC; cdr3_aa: CASSPPSGRGYEQYF
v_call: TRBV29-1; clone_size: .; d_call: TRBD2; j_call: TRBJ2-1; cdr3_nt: TGCAGCGCCGGACTAGCGGGAGGCCTTTCCTACAATGAGCAGTTCTTC; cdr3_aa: CSAGLAGGLSYNEQFF
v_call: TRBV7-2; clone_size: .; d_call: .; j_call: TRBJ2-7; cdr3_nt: TGTGCCAGCAGCTTAGGTAGCGGAAGCTCCTACGAGCAGTACTTC; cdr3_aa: CASSLGSGSSYEQYF
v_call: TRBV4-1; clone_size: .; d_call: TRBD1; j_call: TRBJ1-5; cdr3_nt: TGCGCCAGCAGCCAAGGGTCCCTTCAACCGGGACAGGGACATCAGCCCCAGCATTTT; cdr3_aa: CASSQGSLQPGQGHQPQHF
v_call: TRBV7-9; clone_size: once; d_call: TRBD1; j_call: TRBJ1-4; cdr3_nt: TGTGCCAGCAGCTCTGGACAGGGCTGGGAAAAACTGTTTTTT; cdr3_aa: CASSSGQGWEKLFF
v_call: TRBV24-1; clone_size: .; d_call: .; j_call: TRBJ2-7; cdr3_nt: TGTGCCACCAGCTCTACTTTGACCTACGAGCAGTACTTC; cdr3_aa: CATSSTLTYEQYF
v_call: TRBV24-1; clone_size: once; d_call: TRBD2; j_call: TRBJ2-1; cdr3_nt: TGTGCCACCAGTGATTTGCGGTCGCGGGAGGTGGGTGAGCAGTTCTTC; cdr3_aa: CATSDLRSREVGEQFF
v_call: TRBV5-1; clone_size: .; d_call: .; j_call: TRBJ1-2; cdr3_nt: TGCGCCAGCAGCTTGGACGCAGGGTTTAAAGGCTACACCTTC; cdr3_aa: CASSLDAGFKGYTF
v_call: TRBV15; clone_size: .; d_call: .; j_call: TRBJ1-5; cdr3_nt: TGTGCCACCAGCAGAGATCTCCCAGGACACAATCAGCCCCAGCATTTT; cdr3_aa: CATSRDLPGHNQPQHF
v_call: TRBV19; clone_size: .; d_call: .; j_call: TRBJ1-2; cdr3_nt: TGTGCCAGTAGTATGGGTTACCTGGCCCTAGGTGGCTACACCTTC; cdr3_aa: CASSMGYLALGGYTF
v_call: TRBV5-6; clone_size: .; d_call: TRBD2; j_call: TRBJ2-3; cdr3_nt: TGTGCCAGCAGCTTCAGCGGGGGGTCGGATACGCAGTATTTT; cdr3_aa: CASSFSGGSDTQYF
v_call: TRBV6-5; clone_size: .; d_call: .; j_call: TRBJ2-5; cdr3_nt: TGTGCCAGCAGTTACTCTGGACAGCAAGAGACCCAGTACTTC; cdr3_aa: CASSYSGQQETQYF
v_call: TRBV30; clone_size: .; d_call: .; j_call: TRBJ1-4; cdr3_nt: TGTGCCTGGAGTGTATCCCGGGTGACTGAAAAACTGTTTTTT; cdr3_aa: CAWSVSRVTEKLFF
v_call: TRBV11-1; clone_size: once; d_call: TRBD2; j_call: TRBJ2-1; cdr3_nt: TGTGCCAGCAGCTTCCTAGCGGGGAACCCCTACAATGAGCAGTTCTTC; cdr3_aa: CASSFLAGNPYNEQFF
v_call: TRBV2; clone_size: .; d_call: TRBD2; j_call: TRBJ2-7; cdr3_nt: TGTGCCAGCAGTGAAGCGGGGACTAGCGGGATGAATTTCTACGAGCAGTACTTC; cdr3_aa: CASSEAGTSGMNFYEQYF
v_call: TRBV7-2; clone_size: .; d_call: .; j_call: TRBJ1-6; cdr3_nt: TGTGCCAGCAGCCCCTCGACAGTTTATAATTCACCCCTCCACTTT; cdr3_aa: CASSPSTVYNSPLHF
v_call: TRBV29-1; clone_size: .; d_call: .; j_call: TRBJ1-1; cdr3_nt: TGCAGCGTTTGGGGAGCGTCCAGGGAGGCCACTGAAGCTTTCTTT; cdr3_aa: CSVWGASREATEAFF
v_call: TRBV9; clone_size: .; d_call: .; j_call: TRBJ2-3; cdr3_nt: TGTGCCAGCAGCGCCACGCGGGCACCCATTGATACGCAGTATTTT; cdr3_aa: CASSATRAPIDTQYF
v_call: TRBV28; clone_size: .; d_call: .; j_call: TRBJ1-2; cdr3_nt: TGTGCCAGCAGAGCCCGGGGGGTGGCTAACTATGGCTACACCTTC; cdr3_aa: CASRARGVANYGYTF
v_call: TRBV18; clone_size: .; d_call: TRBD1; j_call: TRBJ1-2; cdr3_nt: TGTGCCAGCTCACCATCACAGGGGGGCAACACTAACTATGGCTACACCTTC; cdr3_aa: CASSPSQGGNTNYGYTF
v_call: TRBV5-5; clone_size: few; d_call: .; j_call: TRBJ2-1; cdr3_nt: TGTGCCAGCAGCTTAGTCGGGGATCTACAGTTCTTC; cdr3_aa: CASSLVGDLQFF
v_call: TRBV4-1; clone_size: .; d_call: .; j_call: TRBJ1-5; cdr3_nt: TGCGCCAGCAGCCAAGATTCCGGGAATCAGCCCCAGCATTTT; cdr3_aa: CASSQDSGNQPQHF
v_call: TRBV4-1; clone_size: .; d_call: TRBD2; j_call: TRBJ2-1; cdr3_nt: TGCGCCAGCAGCCCCGGGCTAGCGGGGTTTTTTAGCTCCTACAATGAGCAGTTCTTC; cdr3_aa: CASSPGLAGFFSSYNEQFF
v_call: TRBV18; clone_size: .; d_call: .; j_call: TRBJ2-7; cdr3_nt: TGTGCCAGCTCACCTCCGAGCTACGAGCAGTACTTC; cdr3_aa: CASSPPSYEQYF